This entry concerns a single T cell receptor (beta chain). The table lists this clonotype with many counts. Its antigen is currently not known. Qualities for individual bases were not recorded, and no much larger clone is one base off. This record comes from a study of early T cells in non-severe SARS-CoV-2 infection (dated by TCRdb to the early 2020s). At the level of the whole study: TCR sequencing used bulk RNA from unsorted whole blood, so alpha and beta chains could not be paired. Points the paper makes about the study in general: VDJdb matching was skewed toward anti-spike CD8 responses and likely underestimated virus-specific expansions, missing private and CD4 specificities.

The protocol used for the library was 5' RACE. The sample was run on a NextSeq 500. To correct for sequencing error and PCR bias, the TCR library protocol tagged individual cDNA molecules with unique molecular identifiers. TCR alpha and beta chains were both sequenced, and the abundances of alpha and beta sequences in each sample were closely correlated with each other. The authors' pipeline ran thus. Decombinator V4 was used to perform V gene, J gene and CDR3 annotation of TCR sequences. TCRs were defined as expanded if a significant change between any two time points was detected under a Poisson model with p below 0.0001. Abundances of TCRs were expressed as counts per million after normalisation to the total number of TCRs sequenced in each sample. VDJdb, accessed 1 November 2021, was searched for CMV, EBV and SARS-CoV-2 annotated TCRs, with TCRs annotated for multiple antigens excluded. Through fastp at Q25 and MiXCR, TCRdb rebuilt clones from the public reads, retaining in-frame beta chains. Rows with one shared CDR3 protein collapse into an entry with the most common genes and DNA. The V and J calls reflect TCRdb's pipeline rather than the authors' work. The sample profile shows 15,000 to 20,000 distinct CDR3 sequences; about 5.4% of them were found once. Of the sample, 6% to 7% falls within the top ten clones.

A case-control design nested within a healthcare worker cohort in London, UK, was used, with weekly nasopharyngeal swab PCR tests and blood sampling performed. Healthcare workers were enrolled in the week of the UK lockdown, from 23 to 31 March 2020, and were followed every week for up to 16 weeks. The sample in question was whole blood, obtained at baseline. The sequence was obtained from an adult who was a healthcare worker with PCR-confirmed SARS-CoV-2 infection or an uninfected control (not recorded which).

The CDR3: CAISRQGVGNEQFF. The DNA is TGTGCCATCAGTCGACAGGGCGTAGGCAATGAGCAGTTCTTC. In this chain, TRBV10-3 is recombined with TRBJ2-1, with 7 bases aligning to TRBD1. Clipping removes 5 bases from V and 6 bases from J, with 7 as the unmatched junction base count. Including cysteine and phenylalanine, the CDR3 has 14 amino acids. Left in the record is the CDR3 DNA by itself, 42 bases read in frame from the first base. The germline V gene supplies CDR1 ENHRY and CDR2 SYGVKD.